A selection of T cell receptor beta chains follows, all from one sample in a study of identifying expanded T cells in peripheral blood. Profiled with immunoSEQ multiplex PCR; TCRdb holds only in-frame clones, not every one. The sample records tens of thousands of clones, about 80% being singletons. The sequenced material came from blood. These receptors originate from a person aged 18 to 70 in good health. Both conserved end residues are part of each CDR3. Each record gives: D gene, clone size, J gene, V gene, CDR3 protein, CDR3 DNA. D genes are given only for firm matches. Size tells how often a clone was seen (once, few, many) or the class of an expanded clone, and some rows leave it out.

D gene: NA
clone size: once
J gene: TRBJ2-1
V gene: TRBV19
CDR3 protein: CASSIGLPGLGSNEQFF
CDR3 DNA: TGTGCCAGTAGTATAGGGTTGCCGGGACTCGGATCCAATGAGCAGTTCTTC

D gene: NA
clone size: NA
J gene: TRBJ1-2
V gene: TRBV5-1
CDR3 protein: CASSLEGTTIYGYTF
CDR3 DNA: TGCGCCAGCAGCCTGGAAGGGACAACAATCTATGGCTACACCTTC

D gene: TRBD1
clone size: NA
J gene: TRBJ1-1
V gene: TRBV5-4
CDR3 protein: CASSQTGVYGAFF
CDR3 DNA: TGCGCCAGCAGCCAGACAGGGGTTTACGGAGCTTTCTTT

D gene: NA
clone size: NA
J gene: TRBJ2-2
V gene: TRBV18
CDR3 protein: CASRMSAMTELFF
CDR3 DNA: TGTGCCAGCCGGATGTCCGCTATGACCGAGCTGTTTTTT

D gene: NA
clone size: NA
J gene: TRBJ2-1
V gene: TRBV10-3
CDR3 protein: CAIKPEAENEQFF
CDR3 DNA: TGTGCCATCAAACCTGAGGCGGAAAATGAGCAGTTCTTC

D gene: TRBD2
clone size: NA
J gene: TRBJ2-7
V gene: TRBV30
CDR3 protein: CAWSVGGRASYEQYF
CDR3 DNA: TGTGCCTGGAGTGTCGGCGGGAGGGCCTCCTACGAGCAGTACTTC

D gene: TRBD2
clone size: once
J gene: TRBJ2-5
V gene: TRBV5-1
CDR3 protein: CASSSAGGVETQYF
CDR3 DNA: TGCGCCAGCAGTTCAGCGGGGGGCGTAGAGACCCAGTACTTC

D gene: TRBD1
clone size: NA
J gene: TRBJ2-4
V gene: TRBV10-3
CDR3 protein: CAIRTGPMGIQYF
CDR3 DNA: TGTGCCATCAGGACAGGGCCAATGGGCATTCAGTACTTC

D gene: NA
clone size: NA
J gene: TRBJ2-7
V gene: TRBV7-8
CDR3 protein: CASSIGHKRYEQYF
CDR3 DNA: TGTGCCAGCAGCATCGGACATAAGCGGTACGAGCAGTACTTC

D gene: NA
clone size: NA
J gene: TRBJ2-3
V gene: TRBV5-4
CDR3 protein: CASSLELVTDTQYF
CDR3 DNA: TGTGCCAGCAGCCTCGAGCTAGTGACAGATACGCAGTATTTT

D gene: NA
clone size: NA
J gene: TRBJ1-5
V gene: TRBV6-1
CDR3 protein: CASSKEFRQPQHF
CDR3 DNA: TGTGCCAGCAGTAAGGAATTCCGTCAGCCCCAGCATTTT

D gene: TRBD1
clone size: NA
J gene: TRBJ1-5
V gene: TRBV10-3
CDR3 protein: CAISVDRGDGNQPQHF
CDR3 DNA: TGTGCCATCAGTGTTGACAGGGGGGATGGCAATCAGCCCCAGCATTTT

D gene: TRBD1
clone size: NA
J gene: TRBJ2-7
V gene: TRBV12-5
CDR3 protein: CASGPQRQGSYEQYF
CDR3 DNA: TGTGCTAGTGGTCCCCAACGACAGGGATCCTACGAGCAGTACTTC

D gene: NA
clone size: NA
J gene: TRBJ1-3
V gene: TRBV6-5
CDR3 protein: CASSLDPGNTIYF
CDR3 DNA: TGTGCCAGCAGTCTTGACCCGGGGAACACCATATATTTT

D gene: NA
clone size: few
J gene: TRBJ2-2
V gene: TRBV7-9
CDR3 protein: CASYLNTGELFF
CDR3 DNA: TGTGCCAGCTACCTGAACACCGGGGAGCTGTTTTTT

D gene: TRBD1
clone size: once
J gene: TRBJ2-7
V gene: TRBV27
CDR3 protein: CASRPSQGALYEQYF
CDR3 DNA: TGTGCCAGCAGGCCCAGCCAGGGGGCGTTATACGAGCAGTACTTC

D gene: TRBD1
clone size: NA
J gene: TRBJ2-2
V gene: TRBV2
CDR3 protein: CASRDKGQGGTYGELFF
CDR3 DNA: TGTGCCAGCAGAGATAAGGGACAGGGAGGAACTTACGGGGAGCTGTTTTTT

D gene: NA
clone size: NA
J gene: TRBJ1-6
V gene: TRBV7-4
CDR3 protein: CALYGDPYSHSYNSPLHF
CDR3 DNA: TGTGCCCTCTATGGGGATCCTTACTCTCACTCCTATAATTCACCCCTCCACTTT

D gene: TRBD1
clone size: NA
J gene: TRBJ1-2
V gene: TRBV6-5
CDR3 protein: CASSSNTGGPGYTF
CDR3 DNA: TGTGCCAGCAGTTCCAACACAGGGGGCCCTGGCTACACCTTC

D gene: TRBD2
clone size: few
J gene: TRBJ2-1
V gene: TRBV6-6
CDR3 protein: CASSHTSGREDEQFF
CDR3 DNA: TGTGCCAGCAGCCATACTAGCGGGAGGGAGGATGAGCAGTTCTTC

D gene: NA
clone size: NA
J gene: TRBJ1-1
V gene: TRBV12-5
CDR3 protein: CASGLGRGNTEAFF
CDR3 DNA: TGTGCTAGTGGTTTGGGTCGAGGGAACACTGAAGCTTTCTTT

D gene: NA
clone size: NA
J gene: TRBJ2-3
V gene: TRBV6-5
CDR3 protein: CASSFSGGTDTQYF
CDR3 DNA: TGTGCCAGCAGTTTCTCGGGGGGCACAGATACGCAGTATTTT

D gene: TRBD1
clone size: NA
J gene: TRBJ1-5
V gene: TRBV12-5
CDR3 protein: CASGLLQGGGSNQPQHF
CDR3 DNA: TGTGCTAGTGGTTTGCTCCAGGGGGGAGGCAGCAATCAGCCCCAGCATTTT

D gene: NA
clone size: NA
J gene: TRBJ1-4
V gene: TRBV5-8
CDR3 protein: CATTGVVGEKLFF
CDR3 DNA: TGTGCCACCACGGGGGTCGTTGGGGAAAAACTGTTTTTT

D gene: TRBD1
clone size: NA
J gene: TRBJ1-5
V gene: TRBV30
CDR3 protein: CAWSTGTGYIQPQHF
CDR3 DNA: TGTGCCTGGTCCACCGGGACAGGGTACATTCAGCCCCAGCATTTT

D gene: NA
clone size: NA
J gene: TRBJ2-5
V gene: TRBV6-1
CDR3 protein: CASSEAHETQYF
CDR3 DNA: TGTGCCAGCAGTGAAGCGCACGAGACCCAGTACTTC

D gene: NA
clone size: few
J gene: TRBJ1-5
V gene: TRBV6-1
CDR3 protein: CASSASGNQPQHF
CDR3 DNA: TGTGCCAGCAGTGCCTCAGGGAATCAGCCCCAGCATTTT

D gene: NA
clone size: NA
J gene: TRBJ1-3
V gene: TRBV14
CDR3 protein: CASSLYRTPTGNTIYF
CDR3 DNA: TGTGCCAGCAGCCTATATCGGACACCCACTGGAAACACCATATATTTT

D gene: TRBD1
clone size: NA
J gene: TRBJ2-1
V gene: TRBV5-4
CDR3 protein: CASSLPGQGLRLRNEQFF
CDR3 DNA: TGTGCCAGCAGCTTACCGGGACAGGGTCTAAGATTGAGGAATGAGCAGTTCTTC